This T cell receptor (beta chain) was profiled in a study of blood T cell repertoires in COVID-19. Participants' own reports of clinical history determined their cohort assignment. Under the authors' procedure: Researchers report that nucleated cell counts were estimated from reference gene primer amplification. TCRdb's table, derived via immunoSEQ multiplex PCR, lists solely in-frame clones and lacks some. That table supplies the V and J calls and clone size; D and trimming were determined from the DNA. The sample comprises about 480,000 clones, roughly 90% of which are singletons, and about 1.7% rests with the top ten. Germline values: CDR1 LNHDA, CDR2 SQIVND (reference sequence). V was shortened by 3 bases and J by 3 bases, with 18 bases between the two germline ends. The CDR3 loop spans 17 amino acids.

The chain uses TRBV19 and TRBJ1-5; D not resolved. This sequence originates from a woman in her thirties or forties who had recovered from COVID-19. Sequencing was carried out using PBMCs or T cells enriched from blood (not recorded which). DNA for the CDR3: TGTGCCAGTAGTATCGTCCGGGGAAGTGGCAACAATCAGCCCCAGCATTTT. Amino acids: CASSIVRGSGNNQPQHF.